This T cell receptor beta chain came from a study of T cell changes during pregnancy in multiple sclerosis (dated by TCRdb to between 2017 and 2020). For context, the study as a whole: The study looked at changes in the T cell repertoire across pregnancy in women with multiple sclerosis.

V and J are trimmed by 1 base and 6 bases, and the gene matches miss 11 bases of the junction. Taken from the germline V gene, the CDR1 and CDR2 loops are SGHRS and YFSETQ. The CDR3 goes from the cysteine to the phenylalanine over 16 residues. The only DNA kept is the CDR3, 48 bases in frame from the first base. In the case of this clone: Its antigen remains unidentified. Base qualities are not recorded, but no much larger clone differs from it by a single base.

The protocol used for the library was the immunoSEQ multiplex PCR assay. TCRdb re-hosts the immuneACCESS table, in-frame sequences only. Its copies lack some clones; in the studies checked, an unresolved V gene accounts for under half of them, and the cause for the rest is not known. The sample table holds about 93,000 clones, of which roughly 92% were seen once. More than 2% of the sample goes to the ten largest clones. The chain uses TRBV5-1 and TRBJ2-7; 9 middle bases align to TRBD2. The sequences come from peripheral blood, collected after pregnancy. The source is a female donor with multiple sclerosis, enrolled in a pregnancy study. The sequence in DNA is TGCGCCAGCAGCTTGTCCCGGGTAGCGGGAGATGGCGAGCAGTACTTC. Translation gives CASSLSRVAGDGEQYF.